The source of this T cell receptor (beta chain) is a study of shared clonotypes between healthy human individuals. The CDR3 loop spans 16 amino acids. CDR1 and CDR2 from the germline V gene are SGHNT and YYREEE (reference sequence). J was trimmed by 0 bases and V by 4 bases; bases with no gene match: 6. Measured with immunoSEQ multiplex PCR; TCRdb has only the in-frame clones, and not every one. The table lists roughly 850,000 clones, roughly 96% of them singletons. CD45RO-negative cells were positively selected for CCR7, leaving out terminally differentiated effector memory CD45RA+ cells. All donors qualified as healthy HIV-negative adults and had experienced no recent acute infections or vaccinations.

This sequence joins TRBV5-4 and TRBJ2-3; TRBD2 matches at 9 bases. This receptor was taken from a man aged 30 to 39 in good health. Sequences were obtained from naive CD8+ T cells sorted from blood. The CDR3 region is CASSPVAGASTDTQYF. In nucleotides, the CDR3 is TGTGCCAGCAGCCCCGTAGCGGGAGCCAGCACAGATACGCAGTATTTT.